Listed below are T cell receptor beta chains from one sample, sequenced in a study of regulatory T cells in long-lasting Graves disease. TCRdb analysed the multiplex PCR reads with MiXCR anew, one entry per CDR3 protein. The top ten clones hold about 42% of a sample with 600,000 to 850,000 distinct CDR3 sequences, around 30% of them seen once. The sequenced sample was peripheral blood mononuclear cells (PBMCs), obtained when the disease was refractory, from a patient treated with antithyroid drugs. Receptors originate from a female donor with Graves disease. Each CDR3 is given with its conserved first and last residue. A D gene is named only where the DNA matches it firmly. The size field is filled for only some rows; it gives once, few, many or a size class.

D | J | V | size | DNA | CDR3
TRBD2 | TRBJ2-1 | TRBV7-6 | NA | TGTGCCAGCAGCCCTTACGTAGCGGGCCTCCACAATGAGCAGTTCTTC | CASSPYVAGLHNEQFF
NA | TRBJ1-2 | TRBV3-1 | few | TGTGCCAGCAGCCAAACATCTCTCATGGATGGCTACACCTTC | CASSQTSLMDGYTF
NA | TRBJ1-5 | TRBV2 | many | TGTGCCAGCAGTGATGTCGCCAGGGATCAGCCCCAGCATTTT | CASSDVARDQPQHF
TRBD2 | TRBJ2-2 | TRBV10-3 | NA | TGTGCCATCAGTGGATCGAGCGGGAGGGCCACCGGGGAGCTGTTTTTT | CAISGSSGRATGELFF
TRBD2 | TRBJ2-4 | TRBV18 | few | TGTGCCAGCTCACCTCCTAGCGGGAGTGGCATTCAGTACTTC | CASSPPSGSGIQYF
TRBD1 | TRBJ1-6 | TRBV6-1 | NA | TGTGCCAGCAGTGAAGCCGGGACAGGGGGTTCACCCCTCCACTTT | CASSEAGTGGSPLHF
TRBD2 | TRBJ2-2 | TRBV28 | few | TGTGCCAGCAGTGCCGCCCTTGGGAGCGGGGGGAACACCGGGGAGCTGTTTTTT | CASSAALGSGGNTGELFF
NA | TRBJ1-6 | TRBV2 | few | TGTGCCAGCAGTGAGGAGAGTCTTAATTCACTCCTCCACTTT | CASSEESLNSLLHF
TRBD2 | TRBJ2-1 | TRBV7-6 | NA | TGTGCCAGCAGCCCGGGACTAGGGCTCTACAATGAGCAGTTCTTC | CASSPGLGLYNEQFF
NA | TRBJ1-1 | TRBV5-6 | few | TGTGCCAGCAGCTTGGGATGGGTTAGGGACACTGAAGCTTTCTTT | CASSLGWVRDTEAFF
NA | TRBJ2-7 | TRBV9 | NA | TGTGCCAGCAGCGAGGGCTTTGTCGGCGAGCAGTACTTC | CASSEGFVGEQYF
NA | TRBJ1-2 | TRBV20-1 | few | TGCAGTGCTAGAGATGTGTCGGTTAACTATGGCTACACCTTC | CSARDVSVNYGYTF
NA | TRBJ1-2 | TRBV11-2 | few | TGTGCCAGCAGCTCCGAAGAGGAGGGACCCCTCCATGGCTACACCTTC | CASSSEEEGPLHGYTF
NA | TRBJ2-1 | TRBV7-3 | NA | TGTGCCAGCAGCTCTGGGACCTTGGGTGAGGATGAGCAGTTCTTC | CASSSGTLGEDEQFF
TRBD2 | TRBJ2-5 | TRBV14 | NA | TGTGCCAGCAGCCGGGAGCTAGCGGGATTGGAGACCCAGTACTTC | CASSRELAGLETQYF
TRBD2 | TRBJ2-1 | TRBV28 | NA | TGTGCCAGCAGTTTGCGGGAGACCCCCCATGAGCAGTTCTTC | CASSLRETPHEQFF
TRBD1 | TRBJ1-5 | TRBV2 | many | TGTGCCAGCAGTGACGGACAGGGATTGGGGTATCAGGATCAGCCCCAGCATTTT | CASSDGQGLGYQDQPQHF
NA | TRBJ1-1 | TRBV5-1 | NA | TGCGCCAGCAGCTTTATGAGGGGGATGAACACTGAAGCTTTCTTT | CASSFMRGMNTEAFF
TRBD2 | TRBJ2-2 | TRBV6-1 | NA | TGTGCCAGCAGTGAGTTAGCGGGGATTAACACCGGGGAGCTGTTTTTT | CASSELAGINTGELFF